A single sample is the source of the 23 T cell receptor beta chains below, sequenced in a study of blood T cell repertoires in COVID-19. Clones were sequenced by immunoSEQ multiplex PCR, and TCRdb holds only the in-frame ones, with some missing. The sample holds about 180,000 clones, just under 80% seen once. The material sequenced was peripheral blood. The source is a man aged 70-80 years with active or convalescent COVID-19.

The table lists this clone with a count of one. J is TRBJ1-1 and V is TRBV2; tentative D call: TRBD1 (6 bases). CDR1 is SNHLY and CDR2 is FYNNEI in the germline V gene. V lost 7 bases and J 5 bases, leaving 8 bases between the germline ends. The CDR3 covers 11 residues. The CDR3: CASKGVTEAFF. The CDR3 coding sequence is TGTGCCAGCAAGGGGGTTACTGAAGCTTTCTTT.

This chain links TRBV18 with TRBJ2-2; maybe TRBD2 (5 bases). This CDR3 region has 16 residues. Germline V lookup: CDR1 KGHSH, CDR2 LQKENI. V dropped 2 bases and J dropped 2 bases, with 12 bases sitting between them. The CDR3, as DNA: TGTGCCAGCTCACCAATGGACTGGCTAAACACCGGGGAGCTGTTTTTT. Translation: CASSPMDWLNTGELFF. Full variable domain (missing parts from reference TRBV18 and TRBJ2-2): NAGVMQNPRHLVRRRGQEARLRCSPMKGHSHVYWYRQLPEEGLKFMVYLQKENIIDESGMPKERFSAEFPKEGPSILRIQQVVRGDSAAYFCASSPMDWLNTGELFFGEGSRLTVL.

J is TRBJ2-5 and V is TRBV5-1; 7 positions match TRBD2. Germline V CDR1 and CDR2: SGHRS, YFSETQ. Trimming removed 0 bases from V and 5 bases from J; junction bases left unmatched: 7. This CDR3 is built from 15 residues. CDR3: CASSLEPGGVETQYF. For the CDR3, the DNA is TGCGCCAGCAGCTTGGAGCCGGGGGGAGTGGAGACCCAGTACTTC.

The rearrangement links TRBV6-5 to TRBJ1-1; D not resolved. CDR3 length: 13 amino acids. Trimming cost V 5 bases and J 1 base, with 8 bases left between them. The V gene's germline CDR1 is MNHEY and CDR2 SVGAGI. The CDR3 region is CASSTTRNTEAFF. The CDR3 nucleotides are TGTGCCAGCAGTACGACACGGAACACTGAAGCTTTCTTT.

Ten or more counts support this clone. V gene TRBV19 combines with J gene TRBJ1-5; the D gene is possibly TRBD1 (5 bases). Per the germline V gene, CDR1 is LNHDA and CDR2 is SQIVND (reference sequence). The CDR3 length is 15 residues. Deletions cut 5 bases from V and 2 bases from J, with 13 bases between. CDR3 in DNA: TGTGCCAGTAGTGCGGGGACGGAGGGCAATCAGCCCCAGCATTTT. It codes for CASSAGTEGNQPQHF.

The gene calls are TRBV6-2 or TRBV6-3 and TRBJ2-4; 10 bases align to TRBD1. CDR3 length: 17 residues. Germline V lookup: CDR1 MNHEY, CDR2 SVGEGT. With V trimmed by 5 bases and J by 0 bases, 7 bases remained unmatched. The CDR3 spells CASSTSDRGVAKNIQYF. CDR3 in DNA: TGTGCCAGCAGTACCTCGGACAGGGGGGTAGCCAAAAACATTCAGTACTTC.

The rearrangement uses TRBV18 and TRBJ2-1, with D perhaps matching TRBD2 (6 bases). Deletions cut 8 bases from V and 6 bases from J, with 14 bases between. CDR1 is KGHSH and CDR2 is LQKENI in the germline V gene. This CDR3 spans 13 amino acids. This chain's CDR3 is CASTTGVRNEQFF. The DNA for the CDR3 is TGTGCCAGCACTACGGGGGTACGCAATGAGCAGTTCTTC.

The CDR3 DNA is TGTGCCAGTAGTACCTCCTCCCGGGGGGCTTACAATGAGCAGTTCTTC. This codes for CASSTSSRGAYNEQFF. The gene calls are TRBV19 and TRBJ2-1; weak D call: TRBD2 (7 bases). Trimming stripped 4 bases from V and 4 bases from J, with 17 bases between. There are 16 residues in the CDR3. Germline V lookup: CDR1 LNHDA, CDR2 SQIVND (reference sequence).

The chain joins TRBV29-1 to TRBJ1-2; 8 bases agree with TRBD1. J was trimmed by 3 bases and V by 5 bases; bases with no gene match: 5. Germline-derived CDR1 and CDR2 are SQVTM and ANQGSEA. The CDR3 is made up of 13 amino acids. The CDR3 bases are TGCAGCGTTAGGGACAGGATTTACTATGGCTACACCTTC. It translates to CSVRDRIYYGYTF.

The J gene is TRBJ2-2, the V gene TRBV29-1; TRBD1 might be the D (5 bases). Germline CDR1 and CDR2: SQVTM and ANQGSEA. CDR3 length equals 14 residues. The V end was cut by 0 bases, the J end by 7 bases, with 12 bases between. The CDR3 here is CSVEDLRVSGELFF. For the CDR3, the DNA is TGCAGCGTTGAAGATCTCAGGGTGAGCGGGGAGCTGTTTTTT.

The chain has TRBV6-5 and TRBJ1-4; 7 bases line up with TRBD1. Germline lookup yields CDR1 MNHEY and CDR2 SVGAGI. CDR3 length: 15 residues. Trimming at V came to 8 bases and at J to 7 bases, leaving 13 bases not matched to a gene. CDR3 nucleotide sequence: TGTGCCAGCCACGACGACAGGGTAACAGTTGAAAAACTGTTTTTT. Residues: CASHDDRVTVEKLFF.

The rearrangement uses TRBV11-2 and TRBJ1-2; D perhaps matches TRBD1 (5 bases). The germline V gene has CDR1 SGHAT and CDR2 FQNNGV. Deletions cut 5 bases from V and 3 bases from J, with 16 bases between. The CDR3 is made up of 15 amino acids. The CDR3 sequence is CASSLGARLYYGYTF. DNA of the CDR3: TGTGCCAGCAGCCTTGGGGCCAGGCTTTACTATGGCTACACCTTC. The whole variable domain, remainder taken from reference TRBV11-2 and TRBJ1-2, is EAGVAQSPRYKIIEKRQSVAFWCNPISGHATLYWYQQILGQGPKLLIQFQNNGVVDDSQLPKDRFSAERLKGVDSTLKIQPAKLEDSAVYLCASSLGARLYYGYTFGSGTRLTVV.

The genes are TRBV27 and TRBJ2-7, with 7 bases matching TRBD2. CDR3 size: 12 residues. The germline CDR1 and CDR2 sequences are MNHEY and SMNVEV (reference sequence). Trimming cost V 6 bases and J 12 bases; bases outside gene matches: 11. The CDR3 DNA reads TGTGCCAGCAGCTCGGCACCGACTAGCATGTACTTC. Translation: CASSSAPTSMYF.

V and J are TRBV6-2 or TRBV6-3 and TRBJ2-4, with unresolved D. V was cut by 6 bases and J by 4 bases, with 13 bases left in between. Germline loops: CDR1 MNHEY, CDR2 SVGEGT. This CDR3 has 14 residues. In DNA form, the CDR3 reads TGTGCCAGCAGCCCGGCGGCTCTGAAAAACATTCAGTACTTC. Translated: CASSPAALKNIQYF.

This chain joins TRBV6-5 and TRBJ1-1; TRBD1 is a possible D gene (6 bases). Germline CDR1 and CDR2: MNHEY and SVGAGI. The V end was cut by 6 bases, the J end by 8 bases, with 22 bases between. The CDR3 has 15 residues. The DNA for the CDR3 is TGTGCCAGCAGCGGCTCCGGGACAAGAGTTAAGGAAGCTTTCTTT. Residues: CASSGSGTRVKEAFF.

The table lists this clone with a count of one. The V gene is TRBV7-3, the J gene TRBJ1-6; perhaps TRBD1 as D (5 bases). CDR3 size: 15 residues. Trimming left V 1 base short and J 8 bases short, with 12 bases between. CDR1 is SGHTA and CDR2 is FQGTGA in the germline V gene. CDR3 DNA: TGTGCCAGCAGCTTAAATGCAGGGCGCGATTCACCCCTCCACTTT. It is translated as CASSLNAGRDSPLHF.

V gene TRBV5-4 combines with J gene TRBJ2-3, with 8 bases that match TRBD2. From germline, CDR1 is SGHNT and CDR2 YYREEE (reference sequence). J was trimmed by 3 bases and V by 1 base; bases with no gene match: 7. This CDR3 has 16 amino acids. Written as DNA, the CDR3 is TGTGCCAGCAGCTTGTTTACGGGAGGGCTAACAGATACGCAGTATTTT. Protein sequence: CASSLFTGGLTDTQYF.

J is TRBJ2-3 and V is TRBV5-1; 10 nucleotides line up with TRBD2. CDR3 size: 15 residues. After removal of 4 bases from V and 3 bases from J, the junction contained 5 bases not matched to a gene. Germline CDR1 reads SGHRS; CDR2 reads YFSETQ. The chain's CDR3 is CASSVTSGVTDTQYF. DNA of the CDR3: TGCGCCAGCAGCGTTACTAGCGGGGTTACAGATACGCAGTATTTT.

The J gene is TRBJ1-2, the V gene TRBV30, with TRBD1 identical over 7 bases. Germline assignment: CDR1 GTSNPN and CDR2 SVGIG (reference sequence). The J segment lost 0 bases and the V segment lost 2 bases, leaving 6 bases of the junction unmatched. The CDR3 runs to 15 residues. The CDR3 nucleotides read TGTGCCTGGAGTTACCAGACAGGGCCTAACTATGGCTACACCTTC. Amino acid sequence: CAWSYQTGPNYGYTF.

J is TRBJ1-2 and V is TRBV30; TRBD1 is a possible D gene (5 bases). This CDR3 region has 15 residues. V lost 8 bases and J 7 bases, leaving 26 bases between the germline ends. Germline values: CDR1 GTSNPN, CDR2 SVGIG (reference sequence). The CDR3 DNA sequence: TGTGCCACCGAGGCGGGGCCCGGCCGAGCGGGTGGCTACACCTTC. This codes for CATEAGPGRAGGYTF.

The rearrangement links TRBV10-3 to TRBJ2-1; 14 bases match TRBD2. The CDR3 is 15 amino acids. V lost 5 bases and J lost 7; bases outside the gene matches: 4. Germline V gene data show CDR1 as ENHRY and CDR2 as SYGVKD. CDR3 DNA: TGTGCCATCAGTCCGGGACTAGCGGGAGCGAATGAGCAGTTCTTC. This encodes CAISPGLAGANEQFF.

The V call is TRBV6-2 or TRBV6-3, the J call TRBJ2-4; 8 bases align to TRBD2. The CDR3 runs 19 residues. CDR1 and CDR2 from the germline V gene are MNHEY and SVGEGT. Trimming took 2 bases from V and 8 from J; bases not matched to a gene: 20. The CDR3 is CASSYTLLRREAPSDIQYF. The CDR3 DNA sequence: TGTGCCAGCAGTTACACCCTACTAAGGCGGGAGGCCCCGAGTGACATTCAGTACTTC.

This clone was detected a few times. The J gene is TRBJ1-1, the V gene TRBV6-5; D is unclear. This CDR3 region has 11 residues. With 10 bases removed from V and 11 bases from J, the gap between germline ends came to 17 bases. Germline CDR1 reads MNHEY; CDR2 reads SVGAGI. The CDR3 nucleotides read TGTGCCACCGGAGGTGAGGGTAGGGCTTTCTTT. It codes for CATGGEGRAFF.